The rows below give T cell receptor beta chains drawn from one sample of a study of PD-1 blockade in mismatch repair-deficient tumors. Assay: immunoSEQ multiplex PCR; the TCRdb copy retains only in-frame clones and omits some. Here the sample spans some 51,000 clones, approximately 84% being singletons. The sample was peripheral blood, taken approximately 18 weeks after starting pembrolizumab. These receptors originate from an adult with mismatch repair-deficient cancer. Each CDR3 is given with its conserved first and last residue.

cdr3_aa,v_call
CASSEGPTVSGANVLTF,TRBV6-1
CASSQDPQARHEQYF,TRBV14
CASNPGGVAGDGETQYF,TRBV5-4
CASSDTGATNEKLFF,TRBV6-1
CASSGGGGFETQYF,TRBV9
CASSQNPGGTYEQYF,TRBV4-2
CAISETAYYGYTF,TRBV10-3
CASSLGGLAKTNTGELFF,TRBV5-4
CASSRQGYRTEAFF,TRBV6-5
CASSLGVQGNYEQYF,TRBV5-1
CASSPGQELHEQFF,TRBV9
CASSEPRGSYEQYF,TRBV6-1
CASSVTSGSYEQYF,TRBV9
CAISTQEGLNTEAFF,TRBV10-3
CASRGSGGNQPQHF,TRBV25-1
CAGLGNTGELFF,TRBV19
CASSRGQVGGELFF,TRBV7-2
CASSWGTVSYEQYF,TRBV5-3
CASSPSGNSRTGELFF,TRBV11-2
CASSPGQGANVLTF,TRBV18
CAWNPLGSGANVLTF,TRBV30
CASSYGQGGYEQYF,TRBV19
CASLENTEAFF,TRBV25-1
CASKREIVDNEQFF,TRBV28
CSARTSGTQYF,TRBV20-1